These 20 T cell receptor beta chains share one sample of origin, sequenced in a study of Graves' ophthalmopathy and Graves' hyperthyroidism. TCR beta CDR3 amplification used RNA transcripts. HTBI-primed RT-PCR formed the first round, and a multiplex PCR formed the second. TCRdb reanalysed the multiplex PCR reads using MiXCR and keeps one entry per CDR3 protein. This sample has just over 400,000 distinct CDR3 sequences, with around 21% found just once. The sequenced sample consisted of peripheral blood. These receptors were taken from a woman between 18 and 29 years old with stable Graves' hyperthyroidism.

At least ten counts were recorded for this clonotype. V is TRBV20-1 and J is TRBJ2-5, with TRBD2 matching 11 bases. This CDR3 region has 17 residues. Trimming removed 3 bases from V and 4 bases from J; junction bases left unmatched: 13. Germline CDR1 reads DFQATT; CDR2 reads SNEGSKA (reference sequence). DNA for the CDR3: TGCAGTGCTAGGGGGGGGTTAGCGGGAGGGCCGAGAGAGACCCAGTACTTC. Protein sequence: CSARGGLAGGPRETQYF.

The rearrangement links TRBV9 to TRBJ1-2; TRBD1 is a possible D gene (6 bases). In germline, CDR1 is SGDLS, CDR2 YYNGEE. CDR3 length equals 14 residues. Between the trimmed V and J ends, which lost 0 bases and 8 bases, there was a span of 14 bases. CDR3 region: CASSVAGGARGYTF. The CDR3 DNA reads TGTGCCAGCAGCGTAGCTGGGGGGGCGAGAGGCTACACCTTC.

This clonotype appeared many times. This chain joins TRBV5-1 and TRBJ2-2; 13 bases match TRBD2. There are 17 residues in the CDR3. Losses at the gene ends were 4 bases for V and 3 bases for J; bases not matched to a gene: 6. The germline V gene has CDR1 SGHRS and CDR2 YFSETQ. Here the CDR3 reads CASSLGLAGDYTGELFF. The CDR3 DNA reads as TGCGCCAGCAGCCTCGGACTAGCGGGAGATTACACCGGGGAGCTGTTTTTT.

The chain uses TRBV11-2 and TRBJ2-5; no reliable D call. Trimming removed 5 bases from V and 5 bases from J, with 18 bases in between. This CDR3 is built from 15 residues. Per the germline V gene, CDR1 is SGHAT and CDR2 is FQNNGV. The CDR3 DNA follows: TGTGCCAGCAGCCTAGGACCCCTAAGACCGGAGACCCAGTACTTC. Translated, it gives CASSLGPLRPETQYF.

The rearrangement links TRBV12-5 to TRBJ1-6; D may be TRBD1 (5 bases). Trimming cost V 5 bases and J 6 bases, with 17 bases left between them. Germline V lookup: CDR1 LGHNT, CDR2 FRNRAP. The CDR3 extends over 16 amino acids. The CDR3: CASGNWIREINSPLHF. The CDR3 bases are TGTGCTAGTGGTAACTGGATCAGGGAGATTAATTCACCCCTCCACTTT.

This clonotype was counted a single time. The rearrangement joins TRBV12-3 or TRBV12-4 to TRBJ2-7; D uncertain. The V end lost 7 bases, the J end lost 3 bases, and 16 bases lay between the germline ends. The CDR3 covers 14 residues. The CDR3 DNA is TGTGCCAGCACTGTAAGCAGTAGTCACTACGAGCAGTACTTC. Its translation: CASTVSSSHYEQYF.

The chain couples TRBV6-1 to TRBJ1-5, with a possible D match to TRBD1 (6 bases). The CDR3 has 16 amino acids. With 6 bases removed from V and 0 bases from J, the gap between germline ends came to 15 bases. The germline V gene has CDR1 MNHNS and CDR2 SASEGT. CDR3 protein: CASRKKGVYSNQPQHF. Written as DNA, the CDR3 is TGTGCCAGCAGGAAAAAGGGGGTTTATAGCAATCAGCCCCAGCATTTT.

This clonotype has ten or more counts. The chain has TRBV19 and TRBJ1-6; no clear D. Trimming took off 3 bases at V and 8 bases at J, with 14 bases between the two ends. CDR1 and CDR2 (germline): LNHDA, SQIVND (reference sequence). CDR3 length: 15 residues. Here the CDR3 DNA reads TGTGCCAGTAGTATTTCCAGTCTGTATGATTCACCCCTCCACTTT. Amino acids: CASSISSLYDSPLHF.

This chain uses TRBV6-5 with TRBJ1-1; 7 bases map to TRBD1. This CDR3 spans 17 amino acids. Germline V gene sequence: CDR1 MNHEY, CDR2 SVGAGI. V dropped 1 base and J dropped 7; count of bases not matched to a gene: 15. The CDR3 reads CASSYFRGGGGEGEAFF. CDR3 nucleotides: TGTGCCAGCAGTTACTTTAGAGGAGGAGGGGGCGAGGGTGAAGCTTTCTTT.

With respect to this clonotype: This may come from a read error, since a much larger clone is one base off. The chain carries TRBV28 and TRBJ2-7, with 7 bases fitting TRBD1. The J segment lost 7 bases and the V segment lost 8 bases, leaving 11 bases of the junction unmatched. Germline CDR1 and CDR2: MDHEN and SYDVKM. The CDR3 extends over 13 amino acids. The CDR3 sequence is CASEPGQPGEQYF. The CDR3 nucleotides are TGTGCCAGCGAACCGGGACAGCCAGGGGAGCAGTACTTC.

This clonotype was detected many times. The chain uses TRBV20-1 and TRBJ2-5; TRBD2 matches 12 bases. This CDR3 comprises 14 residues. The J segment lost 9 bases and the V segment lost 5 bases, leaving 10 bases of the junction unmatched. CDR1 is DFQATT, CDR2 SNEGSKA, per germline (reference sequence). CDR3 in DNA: TGCAGTGCTCCTCAAATGACTAGCGGGGGCTCCCAGTACTTC. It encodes CSAPQMTSGGSQYF.

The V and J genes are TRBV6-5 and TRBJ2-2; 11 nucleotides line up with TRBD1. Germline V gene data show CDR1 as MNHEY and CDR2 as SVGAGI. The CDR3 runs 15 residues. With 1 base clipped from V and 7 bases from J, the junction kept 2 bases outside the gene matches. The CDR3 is CASSYWTGGIGELFF. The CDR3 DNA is TGTGCCAGCAGTTACTGGACAGGGGGCATCGGGGAGCTGTTTTTT.

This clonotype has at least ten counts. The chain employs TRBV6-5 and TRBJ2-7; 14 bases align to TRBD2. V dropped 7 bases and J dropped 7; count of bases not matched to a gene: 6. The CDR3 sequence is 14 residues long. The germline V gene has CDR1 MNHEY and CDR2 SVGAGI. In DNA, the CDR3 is TGTGCCAGCACTCGACTAGCGGGAGGGAGTGAGCAGTACTTC. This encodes CASTRLAGGSEQYF.

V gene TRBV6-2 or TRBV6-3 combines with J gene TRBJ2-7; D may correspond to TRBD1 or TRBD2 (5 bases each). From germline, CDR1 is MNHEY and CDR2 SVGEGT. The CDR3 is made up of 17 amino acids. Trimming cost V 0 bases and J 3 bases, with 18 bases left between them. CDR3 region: CASSYSIGDGPFYEQYF. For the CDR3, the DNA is TGTGCCAGCAGTTACTCGATAGGGGACGGACCCTTCTACGAGCAGTACTTC.

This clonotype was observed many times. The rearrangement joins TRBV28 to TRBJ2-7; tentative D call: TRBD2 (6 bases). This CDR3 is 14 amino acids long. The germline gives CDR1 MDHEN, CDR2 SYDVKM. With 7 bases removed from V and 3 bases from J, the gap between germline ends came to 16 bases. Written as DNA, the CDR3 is TGTGCCAGCAAGGTCCGCGGGGATCACTACGAGCAGTACTTC. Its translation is CASKVRGDHYEQYF. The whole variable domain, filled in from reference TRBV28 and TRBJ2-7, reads DVKVTQSSRYLVKRTGEKVFLECVQDMDHENMFWYRQDPGLGLRLIYFSYDVKMKEKGDIPEGYSVSREKKERFSLILESASTNQTSMYLCASKVRGDHYEQYFGPGTRLTVT.

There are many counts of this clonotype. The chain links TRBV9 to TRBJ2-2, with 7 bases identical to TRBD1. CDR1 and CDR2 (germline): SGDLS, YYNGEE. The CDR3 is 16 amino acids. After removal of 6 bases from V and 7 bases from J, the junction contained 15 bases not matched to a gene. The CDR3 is CASTPRGTVEDGELFF. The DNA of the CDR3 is TGTGCCAGCACCCCCCGAGGGACAGTGGAGGACGGGGAGCTGTTTTTT.

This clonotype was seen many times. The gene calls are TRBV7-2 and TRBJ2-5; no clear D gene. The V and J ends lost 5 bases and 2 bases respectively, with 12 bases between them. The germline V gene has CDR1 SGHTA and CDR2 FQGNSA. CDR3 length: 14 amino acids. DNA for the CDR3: TGTGCCAGCAGCCCCCGGACCCTACAAGAGACCCAGTACTTC. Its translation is CASSPRTLQETQYF.

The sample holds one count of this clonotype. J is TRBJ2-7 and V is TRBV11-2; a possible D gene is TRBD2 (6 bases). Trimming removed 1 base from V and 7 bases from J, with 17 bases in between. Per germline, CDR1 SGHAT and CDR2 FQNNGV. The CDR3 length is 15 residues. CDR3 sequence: CASSLGLNTAGEQYF. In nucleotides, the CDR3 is TGTGCCAGCAGCTTAGGTCTCAACACAGCGGGTGAGCAGTACTTC.

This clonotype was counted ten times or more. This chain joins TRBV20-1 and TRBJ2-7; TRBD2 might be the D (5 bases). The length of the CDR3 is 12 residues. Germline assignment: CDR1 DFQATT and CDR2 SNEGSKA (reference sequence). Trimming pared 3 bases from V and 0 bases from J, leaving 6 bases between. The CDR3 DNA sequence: TGCAGTGCTAGGAGCGGCTCCTACGAGCAGTACTTC. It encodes CSARSGSYEQYF.

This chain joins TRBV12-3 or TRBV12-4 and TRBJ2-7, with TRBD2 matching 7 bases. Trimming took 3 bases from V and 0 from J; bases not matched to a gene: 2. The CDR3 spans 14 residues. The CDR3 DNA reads TGTGCCAGCAGTTTCACTAGCGCCTCCTACGAGCAGTACTTC. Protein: CASSFTSASYEQYF.